Presented here are 8 T cell receptor beta chains from one specimen sequenced in a study of blood T cell repertoires in COVID-19 (TCRdb year 2020). The library was obtained by the immunoSEQ multiplex PCR assay. This is the immuneACCESS table as TCRdb keeps it, with only in-frame sequences that have V and J called. A part of the clones is gone; compared with another copy, unresolved V genes explain less than half, and the rest is unexplained. Recorded for this sample are 100,000 to 150,000 clones; about 93% of them occurred a single time. The ten largest clones add up to just over 2% of the sample. The sample taken for sequencing was peripheral blood. Source of these receptors: a man aged 45-65 years with COVID-19, enrolled during active disease.

The chain is built from TRBV12-5 and TRBJ1-1; 7 nucleotides line up with TRBD1. The CDR3 runs to 19 residues. Trimming at V came to 2 bases and at J to 2 bases, leaving 17 bases not matched to a gene. CDR1 and CDR2 from the germline V gene are LGHNT and FRNRAP. The DNA of the CDR3 is TGTGCTAGTGGTTTGCCAACGGACAGGACGTTCCCTAATAACACTGAAGCTTTCTTT. This sequence encodes CASGLPTDRTFPNNTEAFF.

This chain joins TRBV5-1 and TRBJ2-2; TRBD1 aligns across 8 bases. The junction had 12 bases not matched to a gene; V was cut back by 0 bases and J by 5 bases. The CDR3 loop spans 18 amino acids. The germline gives CDR1 SGHRS, CDR2 YFSETQ. In nucleotides, the CDR3 is TGCGCCAGCAGCTTGGCCGGGTGGTCAGGGGGCGCAACCGGGGAGCTGTTTTTT. Translation: CASSLAGWSGGATGELFF.

The CDR3 sequence: CASSGVGGYGYTF. The CDR3 DNA reads TGTGCCAGCAGTGGGGTAGGGGGCTATGGCTACACCTTC. The chain employs TRBV12-3 or TRBV12-4 and TRBJ1-2; D is perhaps TRBD1 (6 bases). V was clipped by 5 bases and J by 4 bases, with 11 bases between them. CDR3 length: 13 residues.

Turning to this clone: Within the sample, other DNA sequences also encode this same CDR3. V usage is TRBV5-1 and J usage is TRBJ2-1, with D unresolved. CDR1 and CDR2 from the germline V gene are SGHRS and YFSETQ. This CDR3 comprises 13 residues. V was trimmed by 0 bases and J by 4 bases, leaving 5 bases between them. The CDR3 sequence is CASSLALYNEQFF. The CDR3 DNA sequence: TGCGCCAGCAGCTTGGCACTTTACAATGAGCAGTTCTTC.

The chain is built from TRBV27 and TRBJ2-1; possibly TRBD2 for D (5 bases). The germline gives CDR1 MNHEY, CDR2 SMNVEV (reference sequence). The CDR3 runs to 15 residues. With 2 bases removed from V and 0 bases from J, the gap between germline ends came to 8 bases. CDR3 DNA: TGTGCCAGCAGTTTAAACGGGAACTCCTACAATGAGCAGTTCTTC. Amino acid sequence: CASSLNGNSYNEQFF.

The V and J genes are TRBV5-4 and TRBJ2-2; D may be TRBD1 (5 bases). Per germline, CDR1 SGHNT and CDR2 YYREEE (reference sequence). The V end lost 4 bases, the J end lost 0 bases, and 10 bases lay between the germline ends. This CDR3 has 15 residues. The CDR3 sequence: CASSLTAANTGELFF. The CDR3 region has the DNA TGTGCCAGCAGCCTGACAGCAGCGAACACCGGGGAGCTGTTTTTT. Using reference TRBV5-4 and TRBJ2-2 for the parts outside the CDR3, the full variable domain is ETGVTQSPTHLIKTRGQQVTLRCSSQSGHNTVSWYQQALGQGPQFIFQYYREEENGRGNFPPRFSGLQFPNYSSELNVNALELDDSALYLCASSLTAANTGELFFGEGSRLTVL.

This clone was observed a few times. The chain links TRBV19 to TRBJ2-4; 7 positions match TRBD2. The CDR3 contains 17 residues. V dropped 2 bases and J dropped 0; count of bases not matched to a gene: 7. Germline V gene sequence: CDR1 LNHDA, CDR2 SQIVND (reference sequence). The CDR3 is CASSIPGGSLAKNIQYF. DNA of the CDR3: TGTGCCAGTAGTATACCCGGGGGGAGCTTAGCCAAAAACATTCAGTACTTC.

This clone showed up just a few times. This chain connects TRBV19 to TRBJ2-1, with D tentatively TRBD2 (6 bases). The V gene's germline CDR1 is LNHDA and CDR2 SQIVND (reference sequence). Deletions cut 7 bases from V and 2 bases from J, with 15 bases between. This CDR3 is 15 amino acids long. The chain's CDR3 is CASNPSASTYNEQFF. CDR3 DNA: TGTGCCAGTAACCCTAGCGCGTCAACCTACAATGAGCAGTTCTTC.